One T cell receptor beta chain is described in this entry. A single record per CDR3 protein comes from TCRdb applying MiXCR to the RT-PCR reads. The table records under 95,000 distinct CDR3 sequences, 5% of them present only once. Trimming removed 4 bases at V and 5 bases at J, with 16 bases between. This CDR3 has 15 residues. From germline, CDR1 is SGHRS and CDR2 YFSETQ. The sample belongs to a study of patients and donors after allogeneic stem cell transplantation. The chain couples TRBV5-1 to TRBJ2-1; a possible D gene is TRBD1 (5 bases). The sample taken for sequencing was blood, either unsorted or a sorted T cell fraction (not recorded which). The source is a human donor who was either an allogeneic HSCT recipient or a stem cell or donor lymphocyte infusion donor (not recorded which). It is not recorded whose cells these are; they may come from a transplant donor. The CDR3 nucleotides are TGCGCCAGCAGCACGTGGACGTCGGACAACAATGAGCAGTTCTTC. Its protein is CASSTWTSDNNEQFF. Together with reference TRBV5-1 and TRBJ2-1, the CDR3 gives the full variable domain: KAGVTQTPRYLIKTRGQQVTLSCSPISGHRSVSWYQQTPGQGLQFLFEYFSETQRNKGNFPGRFSGRQFSNSRSEMNVSTLELGDSALYLCASSTWTSDNNEQFFGPGTRLTVL.